The 19 T cell receptor beta chains below were found in one sample sequenced in a study of control samples from healthy donors and cancer patients. Libraries were prepared by immunoSEQ multiplex PCR; TCRdb keeps only in-frame clonotypes and omits some of them. Here the sample spans 70,000 or so clones, 84% being singletons. Sequenced sample: blood. These receptor sequences come from a man between 45 and 60 years old in good health.

The chain has TRBV7-3 and TRBJ2-2; D unresolved. This CDR3 has 14 amino acids. V was shortened by 6 bases and J by 4 bases, with 12 bases between the two germline ends. Germline values: CDR1 SGHTA, CDR2 FQGTGA. This CDR3 is CASRPDVGTGELFF. In nucleotides, the CDR3 is TGTGCCAGCAGGCCCGACGTGGGCACCGGGGAGCTGTTTTTT.

CDR3 sequence reads: CASSPTQGRGEKLFF. As DNA, the CDR3 is TGTGCCAGTAGTCCCACTCAGGGGAGGGGTGAAAAACTGTTTTTT. This chain uses TRBV19 with TRBJ1-4; D perhaps matches TRBD1 (6 bases). The germline gives CDR1 LNHDA, CDR2 SQIVND (reference sequence). V was trimmed by 5 bases and J by 7 bases, leaving 17 bases between them. The CDR3 has 15 amino acids.

This clone was detected only a few times. The gene calls are TRBV11-2 and TRBJ2-1, with D perhaps TRBD1 (6 bases). This CDR3 spans 12 amino acids. Germline CDR1 is SGHAT and CDR2 is FQNNGV. The V end was cut by 7 bases, the J end by 6 bases, with 10 bases between. CDR3 in amino acids: CASNLGGNEQFF. The CDR3 nucleotides are TGTGCCAGCAACCTAGGGGGCAATGAGCAGTTCTTC.

The CDR3 nucleotides read TGTGCCAGCAGCGTTACAGGGAGGGGAGAGCAGTTCTTC. Amino acids: CASSVTGRGEQFF. V usage is TRBV7-9 and J usage is TRBJ2-1; the D gene is possibly TRBD2 (7 bases). V gave up 5 bases and J gave up 10 bases, with 15 bases separating them. CDR3 length equals 13 residues. Germline loops: CDR1 SEHNR, CDR2 FQNEAQ (reference sequence).

With respect to this clone: Other DNA sequences in the same sample also yield this CDR3. The chain uses TRBV3-1 (or the pseudogene TRBV3-2) and TRBJ2-7; unclear D gene. Trimming removed 0 bases at V and 3 bases at J, with 3 bases between. From germline, CDR1 is LGHDT and CDR2 YNNKEL (reference sequence). CDR3 length equals 12 residues. The CDR3 region is CASSQDRYEQYF. CDR3 nucleotide sequence: TGTGCCAGCAGCCAAGATCGCTACGAGCAGTACTTC.

The V and J genes are TRBV12-3 or TRBV12-4 and TRBJ1-3; D not resolved. Deletions cut 7 bases from V and 8 bases from J, with 9 bases between. CDR3 size: 11 residues. The CDR3 is CASTLEDTIYF. In DNA, the CDR3 is TGTGCCAGCACCTTAGAGGACACCATATATTTT.

The chain links TRBV6-5 to TRBJ2-7; 8 bases are a match to TRBD2. The germline V gene encodes CDR1 MNHEY and CDR2 SVGAGI. Germline trimming cut 6 bases from V and 3 bases from J; bases unmatched to any gene: 7. This CDR3 spans 14 amino acids. The CDR3 region is CASRSGGGGYEQYF. In nucleotides, the CDR3 is TGTGCCAGCAGATCGGGGGGGGGCGGCTACGAGCAGTACTTC.

This clone was detected once. The chain carries TRBV24-1 and TRBJ2-2; D perhaps matches TRBD1 (5 bases). The ends were cut back, 4 bases at V and 3 bases at J, with 11 bases in the middle. CDR1 is KGHDR, CDR2 SFDVKD, per germline. There are 15 residues in the CDR3. CDR3: CATSEGPRDTGELFF. The CDR3 DNA follows: TGTGCCACCAGTGAAGGCCCCAGGGACACCGGGGAGCTGTTTTTT.

This clone turned up a few times. The chain links TRBV5-1 to TRBJ1-2, with 7 positions matching TRBD1. V lost 4 bases and J lost 1; bases outside the gene matches: 7. Germline V CDR1 and CDR2: SGHRS, YFSETQ. The CDR3 consists of 15 residues. CDR3 in DNA: TGCGCCAGCAGCCTAACGACAGGGAATAACTATGGCTACACCTTC. Its translation: CASSLTTGNNYGYTF.

This clone appeared once. The chain has TRBV7-9 and TRBJ2-7, with D possibly being TRBD1 (7 bases). Germline CDR1 reads SEHNR; CDR2 reads FQNEAQ (reference sequence). The germline V and J ends were trimmed by 3 bases and 5 bases, with 20 bases remaining between them. The CDR3 sequence is 16 residues long. The CDR3 sequence: CASSFRGRGAENEQYF. The DNA of the CDR3 is TGTGCCAGCAGCTTCCGAGGCAGGGGGGCGGAAAACGAGCAGTACTTC. Variable domain in full (rest from reference TRBV7-9 and TRBJ2-7): DTGVSQNPRHKITKRGQNVTFRCDPISEHNRLYWYRQTLGQGPEFLTYFQNEAQLEKSRLLSDRFSAERPKGSFSTLEIQRTEQGDSAMYLCASSFRGRGAENEQYFGPGTRLTVT.

This chain uses TRBV24-1 with TRBJ2-5, with 7 bases that match TRBD1. Germline V gene data show CDR1 as KGHDR and CDR2 as SFDVKD. Germline trimming cut 4 bases from V and 3 bases from J; bases unmatched to any gene: 13. The CDR3 contains 17 residues. The DNA of the CDR3 is TGTGCCACCAGTGACCTGACAGGGATGCCAGGGAAAGAGACCCAGTACTTC. The encoded protein is CATSDLTGMPGKETQYF.

V and J are TRBV19 and TRBJ1-6, with TRBD1 identical over 7 bases. Germline values: CDR1 LNHDA, CDR2 SQIVND (reference sequence). V shed 9 bases, J shed 12 bases, and the junction held 14 bases outside the gene matches. The CDR3 extends over 14 amino acids. This CDR3 is CASGIRQGQGPLHF. The CDR3 region has the DNA TGTGCCAGCGGCATTCGACAGGGCCAAGGACCCCTCCACTTT.

The rearrangement links TRBV19 to TRBJ2-1; 7 nucleotides line up with TRBD2. The CDR3 has 18 residues. CDR1 and CDR2 (germline): LNHDA, SQIVND (reference sequence). The V segment lost 5 bases and the J segment 8 bases; nucleotides outside the gene matches: 21. CDR3 in DNA: TGTGCCAGTAGTTATACATCGGGCGGCGGGAGTAGGGGTGATGAGCAGTTCTTC. This codes for CASSYTSGGGSRGDEQFF.

The CDR3 loop is CASKVGAGGKNIQYF. In DNA form, the CDR3 reads TGTGCCAGTAAGGTCGGAGCGGGAGGGAAAAACATTCAGTACTTC. The chain joins TRBV19 to TRBJ2-4; 10 nucleotides match TRBD2. The germline V gene has CDR1 LNHDA and CDR2 SQIVND (reference sequence). This CDR3 comprises 15 residues. J lost 4 bases, V lost 7 bases, and 7 bases had no gene match.

This chain links TRBV5-1 with TRBJ2-3; TRBD2 matches at 8 bases. The V gene end was trimmed by 4 bases and the J gene end by 1 base; junction bases not matched to a gene: 5. Germline V gene lookup returns CDR1 SGHRS and CDR2 YFSETQ. This CDR3 is built from 15 residues. Here the CDR3 DNA reads TGCGCCAGCAGCCTCCAGACTAGCGGCACAGATACGCAGTATTTT. Its translation: CASSLQTSGTDTQYF.

The V and J genes are TRBV29-1 and TRBJ2-7; D remains unclear. Germline V lookup: CDR1 SQVTM, CDR2 ANQGSEA. The CDR3 contains 10 residues. The V gene lost 4 bases and the J gene lost 2 bases, with 3 bases spanning the gap. CDR3 nucleotides: TGCAGCGTTGGGGCCTACGAGCAGTACTTC. Its translation is CSVGAYEQYF.

The V and J genes are TRBV30 and TRBJ1-2; 7 positions match TRBD1. This CDR3 has 14 residues. CDR1 is GTSNPN, CDR2 SVGIG, per germline (reference sequence). J was trimmed by 8 bases and V by 1 base; bases with no gene match: 10. CDR3 residues: CAWSGNRGSEGYTF. CDR3 coding DNA: TGTGCCTGGAGTGGTAACAGGGGATCTGAGGGCTACACCTTC.

The chain recombines TRBV10-1 with TRBJ2-1; 12 bases align to TRBD2. The J segment lost 9 bases and the V segment lost 5 bases, leaving 8 bases of the junction unmatched. CDR3 length: 15 amino acids. Germline CDR1 and CDR2: WNHNN and SYGVQD (reference sequence). The CDR3 DNA follows: TGCGCCAGCAGTCCGACTAGCGGGAGAGTGGGTGAGCAGTTCTTC. It yields the protein CASSPTSGRVGEQFF.

The rearrangement joins TRBV9 to TRBJ1-2; possible D gene TRBD1, 6 bases. Germline values: CDR1 SGDLS, CDR2 YYNGEE. The V end lost 9 bases, the J end lost 9 bases, and 27 bases lay between the germline ends. The CDR3 is 15 amino acids. DNA of the CDR3: TGTGCCACCGGGAGGGGTACGGGACATCAGGGGAGCTACACCTTC. This gives the protein CATGRGTGHQGSYTF.